This TCR beta chain stems from a study of somatic mutations in cytotoxic T cells in rheumatoid arthritis. Turning to the study itself: Including V beta1+ cells that were sequenced for TCRB, some T-cell populations stained with V beta antibodies were flow-sorted at nearly 100% purity.

Measured with immunoSEQ multiplex PCR; TCRdb has only the in-frame clones, and not every one. Among tens of thousands of clones, about four fifths were seen once, and the ten largest hold approximately 15%. The table lists this clone with a few counts. Its antigen is not identified. Per the germline V gene, CDR1 is MDHEN and CDR2 is SYDVKM. CDR3 size: 12 residues. Trimming pared 6 bases from V and 6 bases from J, leaving 12 bases between. General study results and limits: CD8+ T-cell clonality showed no significant difference between rheumatoid arthritis patients and age-matched healthy controls. Rheumatoid arthritis patients showed slight TRBV07 underrepresentation, unadjusted for multiple comparisons. It was in rheumatoid arthritis patients, but not in healthy controls, that CD8+ clonality increased with age.

The receptor comes from an adult with rheumatoid arthritis. The rearrangement uses TRBV28 and TRBJ2-7, with D perhaps matching TRBD1 or TRBD2 (6 bases each). Sequenced: CD8+ T cells sorted from blood. The CDR3: CASSTGGSEQYF. DNA for the CDR3: TGTGCCAGCAGCACCGGGGGCTCCGAGCAGTACTTC. The complete variable domain, with remaining parts taken from reference TRBV28 and TRBJ2-7, reads DVKVTQSSRYLVKRTGEKVFLECVQDMDHENMFWYRQDPGLGLRLIYFSYDVKMKEKGDIPEGYSVSREKKERFSLILESASTNQTSMYLCASSTGGSEQYFGPGTRLTVT.